This T cell receptor (beta chain) was profiled in a study of cytomegalovirus exposure and HLA in healthy donors. Findings and limits, study-wide: A link between a missense DCLRE1C variant and TCR beta V- and J-gene trimming emerged from a later analysis. Reports state that TCR beta sequences accurately predicted most subjects' HLA-A and HLA-B alleles. A later analysis found TCR association rates differed by HLA locus, highest for DRB1 and lowest for HLA-C.

Germline-derived CDR1 and CDR2 are MGHDK and SYGVNS. The CDR3 is made up of 14 amino acids. Trimming at V came to 3 bases and at J to 5 bases, leaving 5 bases not matched to a gene. PCR employed 60 Vbeta and 13 Jbeta primers. Here immunoSEQ multiplex PCR was the method, and the copy in TCRdb shows in-frame clones only, minus some. Found here are roughly 100,000 clones, roughly 85% of them singletons; the top ten hold approximately 5%. As for this clone: Its antigen is currently unknown.

This clonotype was sampled from a man between 60 and 70 years old in good health and CMV-seropositive. Sequencing was done on a sample of PBMCs. The V gene is TRBV25-1, the J gene TRBJ2-5, with 8 bases fitting TRBD1. In DNA, the CDR3 is TGTGCCAGCAGTGACAGGGGGCAAGAGGAGACCCAGTACTTC. Translation gives CASSDRGQEETQYF. The whole variable domain, remainder taken from reference TRBV25-1 and TRBJ2-5, is EADIYQTPRYLVIGTGKKITLECSQTMGHDKMYWYQQDPGMELHLIHYSYGVNSTEKGDLSSESTVSRIRTEHFPLTLESARPSHTSQYLCASSDRGQEETQYFGPGTRLLVL.